The rows below give T cell receptor beta chains drawn from one sample of a study of T-cell memory formation after mild COVID-19. MiXCR, applied by TCRdb to the 5' RACE reads, yields one record per CDR3 protein. There are fewer than 60,000 distinct CDR3 sequences in the sample; around 25% occur only once, and about 39% lies in the top ten. Sequenced material: PBMCs or a T cell subset sorted from them (not recorded which). Receptor source: a man aged 18 to 29 who had mild COVID-19 (a few samples of this study predate the infection). Cell type and time point are not known. The CDR3 runs from the conserved cysteine through the conserved F or W. D genes are given only for firm matches. Clone size is not always given. Where it is, it says once, few, many or a class for expanded clones.

v_call: TRBV6-2/TRBV6-3
j_call: TRBJ2-1
d_call: NA
clone_size: many
cdr3_aa: CASSYSRGPSYNEQFF
cdr3_nt: TGTGCCAGCAGTTACAGCCGGGGTCCTTCCTACAATGAGCAGTTCTTC

v_call: TRBV12-3/TRBV12-4
j_call: TRBJ2-1
d_call: NA
clone_size: many
cdr3_aa: CASSLVNEQFF
cdr3_nt: TGTGCCAGCAGTTTAGTCAATGAGCAGTTCTTC

v_call: TRBV4-2
j_call: TRBJ2-7
d_call: NA
clone_size: NA
cdr3_aa: CASSQGANPTPAHEQYF
cdr3_nt: TGTGCCAGCAGCCAAGGGGCTAACCCGACCCCAGCCCACGAGCAGTACTTC

v_call: TRBV7-6
j_call: TRBJ2-2
d_call: NA
clone_size: few
cdr3_aa: CASSLDGGSGELFF
cdr3_nt: TGTGCCAGCAGCTTAGATGGGGGGTCCGGGGAGCTGTTTTTT

v_call: TRBV7-9
j_call: TRBJ2-7
d_call: NA
clone_size: few
cdr3_aa: CASSLTSFHEQYF
cdr3_nt: TGTGCCAGCAGCTTAACTAGCTTCCACGAGCAGTACTTC

v_call: TRBV4-1
j_call: TRBJ2-1
d_call: TRBD1
clone_size: NA
cdr3_aa: CASSQPGQGYNEQFF
cdr3_nt: TGCGCCAGCAGCCAACCGGGACAGGGGTACAATGAGCAGTTCTTC

v_call: TRBV5-4
j_call: TRBJ2-7
d_call: NA
clone_size: NA
cdr3_aa: CASSLYAGGYEQYF
cdr3_nt: TGTGCCAGCAGCTTGTACGCAGGAGGCTACGAGCAGTACTTC

v_call: TRBV11-2
j_call: TRBJ2-2
d_call: NA
clone_size: NA
cdr3_aa: CASATVKGAVTGELFF
cdr3_nt: TGTGCCAGCGCAACCGTAAAAGGGGCGGTCACCGGGGAGCTGTTTTTT

v_call: TRBV6-2/TRBV6-3
j_call: TRBJ1-5
d_call: TRBD1
clone_size: NA
cdr3_aa: CASGGQGSNQPQHF
cdr3_nt: TGTGCCAGCGGGGGACAGGGCAGCAATCAGCCCCAGCATTTT

v_call: TRBV20-1
j_call: TRBJ2-3
d_call: TRBD2
clone_size: few
cdr3_aa: CSAPGGERTDTQYF
cdr3_nt: TGCAGTGCTCCCGGGGGGGAAAGAACAGATACGCAGTATTTT

v_call: TRBV19
j_call: TRBJ2-7
d_call: NA
clone_size: many
cdr3_aa: CATATGALSYEQYF
cdr3_nt: TGTGCCACCGCTACGGGGGCCCTTTCCTACGAGCAGTACTTC

v_call: TRBV7-2
j_call: TRBJ2-3
d_call: NA
clone_size: few
cdr3_aa: CASGRYSTDTQYF
cdr3_nt: TGTGCCAGTGGACGGTATAGCACAGATACGCAGTATTTT

v_call: TRBV4-1
j_call: TRBJ1-5
d_call: TRBD1
clone_size: medium-sized
cdr3_aa: CASSPGDRGYQPQHF
cdr3_nt: TGCGCCAGCAGCCCCGGGGACAGGGGGTATCAGCCCCAGCATTTT

v_call: TRBV5-5
j_call: TRBJ2-7
d_call: NA
clone_size: NA
cdr3_aa: CASSLVRNPYEQYF
cdr3_nt: TGTGCCAGCAGCTTGGTTAGGAATCCCTACGAGCAGTACTTC

v_call: TRBV29-1
j_call: TRBJ1-2
d_call: NA
clone_size: NA
cdr3_aa: CSGTIRGYGYTF
cdr3_nt: TGCAGCGGGACGATTCGGGGCTATGGCTACACCTTC

v_call: TRBV29-1
j_call: TRBJ1-2
d_call: NA
clone_size: NA
cdr3_aa: CSVEGQGPYGYTF
cdr3_nt: TGCAGCGTTGAAGGGCAGGGGCCCTATGGCTACACCTTC

v_call: TRBV9
j_call: TRBJ2-3
d_call: NA
clone_size: NA
cdr3_aa: CASSAGEAQYF
cdr3_nt: TGTGCCAGCAGCGCGGGGGAGGCGCAGTATTTT

v_call: TRBV7-9
j_call: TRBJ2-2
d_call: TRBD1
clone_size: few
cdr3_aa: CASSLPDRENTGELFF
cdr3_nt: TGTGCCAGCAGCCTCCCCGACAGGGAGAACACCGGGGAGCTGTTTTTT

v_call: TRBV4-3
j_call: TRBJ2-7
d_call: TRBD1
clone_size: NA
cdr3_aa: CASSQDWGQGYEQYF
cdr3_nt: TGCGCCAGCAGCCAAGATTGGGGACAGGGCTACGAGCAGTACTTC

v_call: TRBV7-3
j_call: TRBJ2-2
d_call: TRBD1
clone_size: few
cdr3_aa: CASRDPVGQGNTGELFF
cdr3_nt: TGTGCCAGCAGGGATCCGGTTGGACAGGGTAACACCGGGGAGCTGTTTTTT

v_call: TRBV4-3
j_call: TRBJ2-4
d_call: NA
clone_size: NA
cdr3_aa: CASSQTRLAKNIQYF
cdr3_nt: TGCGCCAGCAGCCAAACTAGGCTAGCCAAAAACATTCAGTACTTC

v_call: TRBV14
j_call: TRBJ2-7
d_call: NA
clone_size: NA
cdr3_aa: CASSHGVAASYEQYF
cdr3_nt: TGTGCCAGCAGCCATGGAGTGGCAGCGTCCTACGAGCAGTACTTC

v_call: TRBV4-1
j_call: TRBJ2-2
d_call: NA
clone_size: few
cdr3_aa: CASSHPGELFF
cdr3_nt: TGCGCCAGCAGCCATCCGGGGGAGCTGTTTTTT

v_call: TRBV7-9
j_call: TRBJ2-3
d_call: NA
clone_size: few
cdr3_aa: CASSIDAITDTQYF
cdr3_nt: TGTGCCAGCAGCATAGACGCTATCACAGATACGCAGTATTTT

v_call: TRBV4-1
j_call: TRBJ1-5
d_call: NA
clone_size: few
cdr3_aa: CASSQDRGTVTQHF
cdr3_nt: TGCGCCAGCAGCCAAGATCGAGGGACCGTGACCCAGCATTTT

v_call: TRBV4-3
j_call: TRBJ1-5
d_call: NA
clone_size: NA
cdr3_aa: CASSQVFRADSNQPQHF
cdr3_nt: TGCGCCAGCAGCCAAGTATTCCGTGCTGATAGCAATCAGCCCCAGCATTTT

v_call: TRBV9
j_call: TRBJ2-4
d_call: NA
clone_size: NA
cdr3_aa: CASSASGVAKNIQYF
cdr3_nt: TGTGCCAGCAGCGCCTCGGGGGTAGCCAAAAACATTCAGTACTTC

v_call: TRBV6-2/TRBV6-3
j_call: TRBJ2-7
d_call: NA
clone_size: NA
cdr3_aa: CASTRSDYEQYF
cdr3_nt: TGTGCCAGCACCCGGTCGGACTACGAGCAGTACTTC

v_call: TRBV11-2
j_call: TRBJ1-1
d_call: NA
clone_size: once
cdr3_aa: CASSPPTFGNEAFF
cdr3_nt: TGTGCCAGCAGCCCACCGACGTTTGGGAATGAAGCTTTCTTT